This TCR beta chain was recorded in a study of beta chain features in type 1 diabetes. Study-level points and caveats: Significant though moderate, a shortening of TCRB CDR3s appeared in all four CD4+ subsets of Type 1 diabetes patients. Here, the possible influence of HLA type (on TCRB rearrangement) remained unresolved. Individuals with type 1 diabetes displayed fewer insertions and more deletions at VDJ junctions.

There are a few counts of this clone. Its target is not known. cDNA synthesis used the whole RNA isolate, giving expressed TCRB sequences. Around 4 million reads per sample were averaged for naive, central memory and regulatory samples. Sequenced by immunoSEQ multiplex PCR; TCRdb stores in-frame clones only, minus some. The sample shows 310,000 or so clones, 14% to 15% of them seen only once. Sorting produced populations that all topped 98% purity. Germline V lookup: CDR1 SGHTA, CDR2 FQGNSA. This CDR3 comprises 11 residues. With V trimmed by 5 bases and J by 13 bases, 4 bases remained unmatched. The receptor's source is a man between 18 and 35 years old with type 1 diabetes. Sequenced: naive CD4+ T cells from blood. The rearrangement joins TRBV7-2 to TRBJ2-1, with 8 positions matching TRBD1. The CDR3 loop is CASSRDRGQFF. The CDR3 DNA reads TGTGCCAGCAGCCGCGACAGGGGTCAGTTCTTC. The whole variable domain, remainder taken from reference TRBV7-2 and TRBJ2-1, is GAGVSQSPSNKVTEKGKDVELRCDPISGHTALYWYRQSLGQGLEFLIYFQGNSAPDKSGLPSDRFSAERTGGSVSTLTIQRTQQEDSAVYLCASSRDRGQFFGPGTRLTVL.